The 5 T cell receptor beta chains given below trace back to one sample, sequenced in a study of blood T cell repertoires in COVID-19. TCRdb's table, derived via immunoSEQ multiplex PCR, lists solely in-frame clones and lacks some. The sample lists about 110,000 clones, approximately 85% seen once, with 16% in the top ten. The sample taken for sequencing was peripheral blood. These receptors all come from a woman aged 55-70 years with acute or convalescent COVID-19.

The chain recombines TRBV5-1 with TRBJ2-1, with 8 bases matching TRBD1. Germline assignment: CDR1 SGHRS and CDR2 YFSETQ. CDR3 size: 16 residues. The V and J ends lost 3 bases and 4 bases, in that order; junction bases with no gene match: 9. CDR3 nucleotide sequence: TGCGCCAGCAGCTCCCTACCAGGGGGCTTTTACAATGAGCAGTTCTTC. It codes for CASSSLPGGFYNEQFF.

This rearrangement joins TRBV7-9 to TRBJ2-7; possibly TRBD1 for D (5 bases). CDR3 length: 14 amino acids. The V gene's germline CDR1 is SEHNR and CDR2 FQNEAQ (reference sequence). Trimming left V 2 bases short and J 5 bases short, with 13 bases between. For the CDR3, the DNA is TGTGCCAGCAGCTTAAGGGGCCAGGTCGACGAGCAGTACTTC. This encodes CASSLRGQVDEQYF.

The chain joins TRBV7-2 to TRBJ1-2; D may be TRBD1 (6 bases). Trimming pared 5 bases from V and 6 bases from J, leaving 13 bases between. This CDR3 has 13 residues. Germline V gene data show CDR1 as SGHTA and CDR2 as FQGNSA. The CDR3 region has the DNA TGTGCCAGCAGCCAGAACAGGGTAGATGGCTACACCTTC. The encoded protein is CASSQNRVDGYTF. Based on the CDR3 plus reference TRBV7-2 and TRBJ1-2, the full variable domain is GAGVSQSPSNKVTEKGKDVELRCDPISGHTALYWYRQSLGQGLEFLIYFQGNSAPDKSGLPSDRFSAERTGGSVSTLTIQRTQQEDSAVYLCASSQNRVDGYTFGSGTRLTVV.

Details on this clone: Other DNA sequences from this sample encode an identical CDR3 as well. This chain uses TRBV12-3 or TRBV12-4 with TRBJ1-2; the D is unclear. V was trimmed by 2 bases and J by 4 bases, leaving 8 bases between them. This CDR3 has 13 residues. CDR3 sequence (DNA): TGTGCCAGCAGTTTACGGGGAGGCTATGGCTACACCTTC. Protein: CASSLRGGYGYTF.

The CDR3 reads CASRELTGDRYGYTF. In DNA form, the CDR3 reads TGTGCCAGCAGGGAGTTGACAGGGGATCGGTATGGCTACACCTTC. V and J are TRBV4-2 and TRBJ1-2, with 8 bases that match TRBD1. The CDR3 contains 15 residues. Germline CDR1 LGHNA, CDR2 YNFKEQ. V shed 6 bases, J shed 5 bases, and the junction held 11 bases outside the gene matches.